Listed below are T cell receptor beta chains from one sample, sequenced in a study of T-cell memory formation after mild COVID-19. MiXCR, applied by TCRdb to the 5' RACE reads, yields one record per CDR3 protein. Of 40,000 to 55,000 distinct CDR3 sequences in the sample, 7.3% were seen once. Sequenced sample: PBMCs or a T cell subset sorted from them (not recorded which). These TCRs come from a man younger than 30 who had mild COVID-19 (a few samples of this study predate the infection). Cell type and time point are not known. Each CDR3 is given with its conserved first and last residue. Each record gives: V gene, D gene, clone size, J gene, CDR3 protein, CDR3 DNA. D genes are given only for firm matches. Part of the rows lack a size; the others show once, few, many or a class for expanded clones.

TRBV7-9,-,-,TRBJ2-3,CASSFSRQKTDTQYF,TGTGCCAGCAGCTTCTCTAGACAGAAAACAGATACGCAGTATTTT
TRBV3-1,-,few,TRBJ2-1,CASSQGDLNEQFF,TGTGCCAGCAGCCAAGGGGACCTCAATGAGCAGTTCTTC
TRBV4-3,-,-,TRBJ2-7,CASSLDRGAPYEQYF,TGCGCCAGCAGCCTAGATAGGGGGGCGCCCTACGAGCAGTACTTC
TRBV20-1,-,few,TRBJ2-4,CSARDLGALAKNIQYF,TGCAGTGCTAGAGATTTGGGGGCCCTAGCCAAAAACATTCAGTACTTC
TRBV12-3/TRBV12-4,TRBD1,medium-sized,TRBJ2-3,CASSQGAALSTDTQYF,TGTGCCAGCAGTCAGGGGGCCGCGTTAAGCACAGATACGCAGTATTTT
TRBV6-6,TRBD2,many,TRBJ2-3,CASLAGGTDTQYF,TGTGCCAGCCTGGCGGGGGGCACAGATACGCAGTATTTT
TRBV7-2,-,-,TRBJ1-6,CASSLAWGEPLHF,TGTGCCAGCAGCTTAGCTTGGGGGGAACCCCTCCACTTT
TRBV7-2,-,-,TRBJ1-5,CASSFLNSNQPQHF,TGTGCCAGCAGCTTCCTAAATAGCAATCAGCCCCAGCATTTT
TRBV7-2,-,many,TRBJ2-2,CASSRHLATDSGELFF,TGTGCCAGCAGCCGCCACCTAGCGACAGACTCCGGGGAGCTGTTTTTT
TRBV5-6,-,many,TRBJ2-5,CASSWSRVRETQYF,TGTGCCAGCAGCTGGAGTAGGGTTCGGGAGACCCAGTACTTC
TRBV15,TRBD1,-,TRBJ1-2,CATGNNRQGYYGYTF,TGTGCCACCGGTAACAACCGACAGGGGTACTATGGCTACACCTTC
TRBV18,-,few,TRBJ2-7,CASSSHGGGAYEQYF,TGTGCCAGCTCGTCGCACGGCGGTGGCGCCTACGAGCAGTACTTC
TRBV12-3/TRBV12-4,-,-,TRBJ1-6,CASSPPRARGSPLHF,TGTGCCAGCAGCCCCCCCCGGGCCAGAGGTTCACCCCTCCACTTT
TRBV20-1,-,few,TRBJ1-1,CSASRRGVEAFF,TGCAGTGCTAGCAGGCGTGGGGTTGAAGCTTTCTTT
TRBV5-1,-,few,TRBJ1-2,CASSLVAKGLSGYTF,TGCGCCAGCAGCTTGGTGGCCAAGGGGTTGTCGGGCTACACCTTC
TRBV30,TRBD2,-,TRBJ2-2,CAWIGLAGLTGELFF,TGTGCCTGGATCGGACTAGCGGGGCTCACCGGGGAGCTGTTTTTT
TRBV7-2,-,few,TRBJ1-5,CASSLAGTQPQHF,TGTGCCAGCAGCCTCGCCGGAACTCAGCCCCAGCATTTT
TRBV11-3,TRBD1,-,TRBJ2-7,CANLRDRVGEQYF,TGTGCCAACCTCCGGGACAGGGTGGGCGAGCAGTACTTC
TRBV28,-,once,TRBJ1-5,CASSFPEYNQPQHF,TGTGCCAGCAGTTTCCCTGAGTACAATCAGCCCCAGCATTTT
TRBV12-3/TRBV12-4,-,few,TRBJ2-1,CASSISRGEQFF,TGTGCCAGCAGCATTTCCCGGGGTGAGCAGTTCTTC
TRBV5-1,TRBD1,many,TRBJ2-5,CATNRGQGQETQYF,TGCGCCACCAACAGGGGACAGGGACAAGAGACCCAGTACTTC
TRBV7-8,-,-,TRBJ2-3,CAVRTARGTDTQYF,TGTGCCGTTCGGACAGCTCGAGGCACAGATACGCAGTATTTT
TRBV5-1,-,few,TRBJ1-3,CASSLAGTSGNTIYF,TGCGCCAGCAGCTTGGCAGGGACCTCTGGAAACACCATATATTTT
TRBV5-5,-,many,TRBJ2-6,CASSVYGANVLTF,TGTGCCAGCAGCGTTTACGGGGCCAACGTCCTGACTTTC
TRBV5-1,TRBD2,-,TRBJ2-3,CASRTGTSGFTDTQYF,TGCGCCAGCAGAACCGGGACTAGCGGATTCACAGATACGCAGTATTTT
TRBV3-1,-,few,TRBJ1-2,CASSQTRGVTGGYTF,TGTGCCAGCAGCCAAACAAGGGGAGTAACGGGCGGCTACACCTTC
TRBV11-2,-,few,TRBJ2-3,CASSSYTQYF,TGTGCCAGCAGCTCCTATACGCAGTATTTT
TRBV12-3/TRBV12-4,-,-,TRBJ1-5,CASRSMGQPQHF,TGTGCCAGCAGATCTATGGGGCAGCCCCAGCATTTT
TRBV11-3,-,-,TRBJ1-1,CASSLETAEAFF,TGTGCCAGCAGCTTAGAGACAGCTGAAGCTTTCTTT